These T cell receptor beta chains were read from a single sample in a study of regulatory T cells in long-lasting Graves disease. In TCRdb, the multiplex PCR reads were re-called with MiXCR into one record per CDR3 protein. Here the sample spans roughly 300,000 distinct CDR3 sequences, around 20% being singletons. Sequencing was performed on peripheral blood mononuclear cells (PBMCs), taken when the disease was refractory, from a patient treated with antithyroid drugs. These receptors originate from a female donor with Graves disease. Each CDR3 is given without its conserved first and last residue. The D gene is left open where the match is weak.

v_gene: TRBV7-2
d_gene: TRBD2
CDR3aa: ASSSGLAGGPETQY

v_gene: TRBV3-1
d_gene: -
CDR3aa: ASSQFGDTQY

v_gene: TRBV19
d_gene: TRBD1
CDR3aa: ASSTPPDRVNYGYT

v_gene: TRBV5-1
d_gene: -
CDR3aa: ASSSQQGRDQPQH

v_gene: TRBV12-3/TRBV12-4
d_gene: TRBD1
CDR3aa: ASSLGQLQNIQY

v_gene: TRBV19
d_gene: -
CDR3aa: ASSADRNQPQH

v_gene: TRBV6-1
d_gene: TRBD1
CDR3aa: ASGDRATGTQY

v_gene: TRBV7-9
d_gene: -
CDR3aa: ASSSRWGSPLH

v_gene: TRBV29-1
d_gene: -
CDR3aa: SVEDGTGELF

v_gene: TRBV3-1
d_gene: TRBD2
CDR3aa: ASSQHSGRLNEQY

v_gene: TRBV29-1
d_gene: -
CDR3aa: SVGGGTPNQPQH

v_gene: TRBV28
d_gene: TRBD2
CDR3aa: ASSFAGGTDTQY

v_gene: TRBV11-3
d_gene: -
CDR3aa: ASSSGVGPNYGYT

v_gene: TRBV2
d_gene: TRBD1
CDR3aa: ASSSDRGHYNEQF

v_gene: TRBV6-1
d_gene: -
CDR3aa: ASRGNRDHSYEQY

v_gene: TRBV2
d_gene: -
CDR3aa: ASSEWRTGGNTIY

v_gene: TRBV20-1
d_gene: -
CDR3aa: SARPRSNSPLH

v_gene: TRBV5-1
d_gene: -
CDR3aa: ASSSFQTGRDGYT

v_gene: TRBV4-3
d_gene: TRBD1
CDR3aa: ASSQNPGQGIGEKLF

v_gene: TRBV5-1
d_gene: -
CDR3aa: AGIGVGTQY

v_gene: TRBV30
d_gene: TRBD2
CDR3aa: AWGSGWQTQY

v_gene: TRBV7-8
d_gene: TRBD1
CDR3aa: ASSLAGQSYNEQF

v_gene: TRBV19
d_gene: TRBD2
CDR3aa: ASSMARTSWDEQY

v_gene: TRBV3-1
d_gene: -
CDR3aa: ASSQTGYTEAF

v_gene: TRBV13
d_gene: TRBD1
CDR3aa: ASSSNLGQSNTGELF

v_gene: TRBV20-1
d_gene: TRBD2
CDR3aa: SARGRTSGSPHYNEQF

v_gene: TRBV12-3/TRBV12-4
d_gene: -
CDR3aa: ASSFPSGAQRTQY

v_gene: TRBV11-3
d_gene: -
CDR3aa: ASSADPYSSYEQY

v_gene: TRBV6-5
d_gene: TRBD1
CDR3aa: ASSYSPRDSFYEQY

v_gene: TRBV7-9
d_gene: TRBD2
CDR3aa: ASSRLAGYYEQY

v_gene: TRBV20-1
d_gene: TRBD1
CDR3aa: SAIDRARAEAF

v_gene: TRBV5-1
d_gene: -
CDR3aa: ASSFSLQPNYGYT

v_gene: TRBV4-3
d_gene: TRBD2
CDR3aa: ASSQELAGDYNEQF

v_gene: TRBV6-5
d_gene: -
CDR3aa: ASSYDASYGVNYGYT

v_gene: TRBV20-1
d_gene: -
CDR3aa: SASGSEVGREQY

v_gene: TRBV28
d_gene: TRBD2
CDR3aa: ASREGLLAEPQETQY

v_gene: TRBV20-1
d_gene: -
CDR3aa: SASTGNQPQH

v_gene: TRBV11-3
d_gene: -
CDR3aa: ATTTMWGSIQETQY

v_gene: TRBV20-1
d_gene: -
CDR3aa: SARDRVKPLEQY

v_gene: TRBV7-9
d_gene: -
CDR3aa: ASSPPPQQGWFGVANTGELF

v_gene: TRBV11-2
d_gene: -
CDR3aa: ASSLAGGAEETQY

v_gene: TRBV9
d_gene: -
CDR3aa: ASSPGLNIQY